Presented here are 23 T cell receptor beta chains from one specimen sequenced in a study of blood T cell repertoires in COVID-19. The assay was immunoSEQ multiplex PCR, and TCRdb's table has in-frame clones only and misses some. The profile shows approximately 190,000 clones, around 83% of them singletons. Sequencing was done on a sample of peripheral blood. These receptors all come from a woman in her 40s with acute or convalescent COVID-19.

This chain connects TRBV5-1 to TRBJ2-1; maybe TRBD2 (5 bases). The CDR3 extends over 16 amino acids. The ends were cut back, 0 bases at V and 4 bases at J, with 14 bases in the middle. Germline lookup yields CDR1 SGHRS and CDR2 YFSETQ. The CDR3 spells CASSLGLLSAYNEQFF. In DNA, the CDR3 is TGCGCCAGCAGCTTGGGTTTACTTAGCGCGTACAATGAGCAGTTCTTC.

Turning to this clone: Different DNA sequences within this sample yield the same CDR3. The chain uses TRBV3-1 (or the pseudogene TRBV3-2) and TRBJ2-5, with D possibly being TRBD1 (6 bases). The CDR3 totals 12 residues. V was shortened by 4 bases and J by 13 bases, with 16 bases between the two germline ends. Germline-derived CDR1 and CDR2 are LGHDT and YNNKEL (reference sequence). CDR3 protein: CASSLLPGQPYF. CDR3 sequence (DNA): TGTGCCAGCAGCCTTCTCCCGGGACAACCGTACTTC.

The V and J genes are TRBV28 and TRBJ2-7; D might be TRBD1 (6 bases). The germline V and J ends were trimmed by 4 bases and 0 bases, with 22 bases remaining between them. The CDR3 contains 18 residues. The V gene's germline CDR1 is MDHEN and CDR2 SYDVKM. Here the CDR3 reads CASSYDFPGVQSSYEQYF. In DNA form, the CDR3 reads TGTGCCAGCAGTTACGACTTCCCAGGGGTACAAAGCTCCTACGAGCAGTACTTC.

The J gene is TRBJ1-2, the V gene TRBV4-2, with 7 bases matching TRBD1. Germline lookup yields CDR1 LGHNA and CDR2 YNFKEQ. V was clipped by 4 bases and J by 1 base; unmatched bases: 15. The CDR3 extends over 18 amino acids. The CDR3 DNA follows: TGTGCCAGCAGCCCTTATCTCGGCACCGGGACAGATAACTATGGCTACACCTTC. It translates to CASSPYLGTGTDNYGYTF.

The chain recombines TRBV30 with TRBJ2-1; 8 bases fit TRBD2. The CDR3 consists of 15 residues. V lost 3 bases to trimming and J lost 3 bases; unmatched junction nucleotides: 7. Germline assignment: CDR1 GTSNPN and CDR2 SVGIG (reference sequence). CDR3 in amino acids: CAWSDGTRHYNEQFF. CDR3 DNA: TGTGCCTGGAGCGACGGGACTAGACACTACAATGAGCAGTTCTTC.

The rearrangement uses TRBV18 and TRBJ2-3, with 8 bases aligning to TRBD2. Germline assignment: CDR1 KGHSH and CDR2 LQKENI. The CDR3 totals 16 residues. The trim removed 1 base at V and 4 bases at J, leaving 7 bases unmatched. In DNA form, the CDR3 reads TGTGCCAGCTCACCACAAACTCGGGGGGGGCCAGATACGCAGTATTTT. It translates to CASSPQTRGGPDTQYF.

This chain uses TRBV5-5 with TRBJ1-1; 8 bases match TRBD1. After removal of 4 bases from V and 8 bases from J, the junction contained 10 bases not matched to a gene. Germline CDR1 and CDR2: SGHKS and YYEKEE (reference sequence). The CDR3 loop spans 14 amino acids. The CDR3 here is CASSTDDRGREAFF. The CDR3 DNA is TGTGCCAGCAGCACCGATGACAGGGGCAGGGAAGCTTTCTTT.

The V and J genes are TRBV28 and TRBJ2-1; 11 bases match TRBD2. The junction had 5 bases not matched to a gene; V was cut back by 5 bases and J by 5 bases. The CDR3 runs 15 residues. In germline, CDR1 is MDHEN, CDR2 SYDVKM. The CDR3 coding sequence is TGTGCCAGCAGTGATAGCGGGAGGGGCAACAATGAGCAGTTCTTC. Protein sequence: CASSDSGRGNNEQFF.

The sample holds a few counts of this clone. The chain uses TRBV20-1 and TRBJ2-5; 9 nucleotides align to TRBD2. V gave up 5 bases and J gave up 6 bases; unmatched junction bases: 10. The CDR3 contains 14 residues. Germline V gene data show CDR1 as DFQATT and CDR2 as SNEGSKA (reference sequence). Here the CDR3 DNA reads TGCAGTGCTCGTGGGACTAGCCTTGTAAAGACCCAGTACTTC. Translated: CSARGTSLVKTQYF.

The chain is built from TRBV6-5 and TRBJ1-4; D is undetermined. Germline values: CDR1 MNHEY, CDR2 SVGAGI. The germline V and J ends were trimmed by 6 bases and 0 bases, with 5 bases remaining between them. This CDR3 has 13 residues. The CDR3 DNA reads TGTGCCAGCAGGCAGACAACTAATGAAAAACTGTTTTTT. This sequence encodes CASRQTTNEKLFF.

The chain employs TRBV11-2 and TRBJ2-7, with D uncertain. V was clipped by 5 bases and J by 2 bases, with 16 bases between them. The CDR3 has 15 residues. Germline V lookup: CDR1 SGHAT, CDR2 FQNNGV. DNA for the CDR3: TGTGCCAGCAGCCACAGAAAGACCGCTACCTACGAGCAGTACTTC. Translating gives CASSHRKTATYEQYF.

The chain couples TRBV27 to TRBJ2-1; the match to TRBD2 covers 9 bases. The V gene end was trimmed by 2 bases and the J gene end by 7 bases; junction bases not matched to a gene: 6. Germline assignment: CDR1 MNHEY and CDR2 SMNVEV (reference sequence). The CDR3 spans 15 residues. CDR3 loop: CASSLIAGVHNEQFF. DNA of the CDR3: TGTGCCAGCAGTTTAATAGCGGGAGTTCATAATGAGCAGTTCTTC.

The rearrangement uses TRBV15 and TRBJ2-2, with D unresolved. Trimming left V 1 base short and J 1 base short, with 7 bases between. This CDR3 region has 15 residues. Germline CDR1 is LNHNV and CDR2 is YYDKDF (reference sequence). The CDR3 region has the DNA TGTGCCACCAGCAGAGTCATCAAGAACACCGGGGAGCTGTTTTTT. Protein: CATSRVIKNTGELFF.

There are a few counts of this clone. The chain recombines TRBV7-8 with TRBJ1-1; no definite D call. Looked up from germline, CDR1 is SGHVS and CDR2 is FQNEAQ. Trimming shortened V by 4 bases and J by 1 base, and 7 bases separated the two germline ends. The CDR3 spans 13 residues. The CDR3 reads CASSSRQNTEAFF. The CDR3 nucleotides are TGTGCCAGCAGCTCCCGACAGAACACTGAAGCTTTCTTT.

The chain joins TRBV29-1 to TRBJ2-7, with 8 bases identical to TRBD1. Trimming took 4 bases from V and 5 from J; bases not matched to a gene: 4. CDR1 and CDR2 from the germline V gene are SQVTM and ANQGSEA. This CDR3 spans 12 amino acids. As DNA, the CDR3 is TGCAGCGTTGTTCCAGGGGGCAACGAGCAGTACTTC. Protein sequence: CSVVPGGNEQYF.

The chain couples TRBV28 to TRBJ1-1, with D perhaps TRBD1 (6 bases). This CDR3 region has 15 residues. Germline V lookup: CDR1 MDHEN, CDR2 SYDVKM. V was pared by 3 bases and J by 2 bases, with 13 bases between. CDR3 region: CASSFSQGYNTEAFF. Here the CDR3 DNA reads TGTGCCAGCAGTTTCAGCCAGGGGTACAACACTGAAGCTTTCTTT.

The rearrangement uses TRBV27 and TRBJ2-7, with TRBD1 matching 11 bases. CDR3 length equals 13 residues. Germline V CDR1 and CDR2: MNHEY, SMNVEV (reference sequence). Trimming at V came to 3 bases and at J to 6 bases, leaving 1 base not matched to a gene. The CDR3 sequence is CASSFGTGGEQYF. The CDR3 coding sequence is TGTGCCAGCAGTTTCGGGACAGGGGGCGAGCAGTACTTC.

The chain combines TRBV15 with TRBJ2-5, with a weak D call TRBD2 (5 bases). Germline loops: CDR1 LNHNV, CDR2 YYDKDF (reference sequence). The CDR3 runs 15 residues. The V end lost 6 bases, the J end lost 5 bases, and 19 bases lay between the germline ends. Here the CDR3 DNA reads TGTGCCACCAGGGTCGGTACTAGTGTTGGCGAGACCCAGTACTTC. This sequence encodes CATRVGTSVGETQYF.

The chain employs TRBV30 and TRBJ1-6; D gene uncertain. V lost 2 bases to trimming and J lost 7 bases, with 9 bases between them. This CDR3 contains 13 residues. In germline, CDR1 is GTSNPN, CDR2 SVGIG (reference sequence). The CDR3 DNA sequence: TGTGCCTGGAGTACCGGAGGGAATTCACCCCTCCACTTT. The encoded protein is CAWSTGGNSPLHF.

CDR3 DNA: TGTGCCAGCAGCCAGTCCAACGTTCCTGTCCACGAGCAGTACTTC. Translating it yields CASSQSNVPVHEQYF. The chain couples TRBV11-2 to TRBJ2-7; D ambiguous. Trimming cost V 5 bases and J 5 bases, with 19 bases left between them. CDR1 SGHAT and CDR2 FQNNGV come from the germline V gene. CDR3 length equals 15 residues. Full variable domain (outside the CDR3, taken from reference TRBV11-2 and TRBJ2-7): EAGVAQSPRYKIIEKRQSVAFWCNPISGHATLYWYQQILGQGPKLLIQFQNNGVVDDSQLPKDRFSAERLKGVDSTLKIQPAKLEDSAVYLCASSQSNVPVHEQYFGPGTRLTVT.

The CDR3 bases are TGCGCCAGCAGCTTGCCTAGCGGGAGCGACGGGGAGCTGTTTTTT. It yields the protein CASSLPSGSDGELFF. The chain carries TRBV5-1 and TRBJ2-2, with TRBD2 matching 10 bases. Losses at the gene ends were 1 base for V and 7 bases for J; bases not matched to a gene: 4. There are 15 residues in the CDR3. From germline, CDR1 is SGHRS and CDR2 YFSETQ. The full variable domain, in which reference TRBV5-1 and TRBJ2-2 provide the parts outside the CDR3, is KAGVTQTPRYLIKTRGQQVTLSCSPISGHRSVSWYQQTPGQGLQFLFEYFSETQRNKGNFPGRFSGRQFSNSRSEMNVSTLELGDSALYLCASSLPSGSDGELFFGEGSRLTVL.

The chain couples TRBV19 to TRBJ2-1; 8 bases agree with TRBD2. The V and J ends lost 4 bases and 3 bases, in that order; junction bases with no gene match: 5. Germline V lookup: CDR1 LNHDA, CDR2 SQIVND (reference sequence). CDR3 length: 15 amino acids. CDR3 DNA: TGTGCCAGTAGTAGATCTAGCGGGCTCTACAATGAGCAGTTCTTC. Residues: CASSRSSGLYNEQFF.

In nucleotides, the CDR3 is TGCGCCAGCAGCATCACCGGGACAGGGTATAGCAATCAGCCCCAGCATTTT. Its protein product is CASSITGTGYSNQPQHF. This chain joins TRBV4-1 and TRBJ1-5; 9 bases are a match to TRBD1. J was trimmed by 0 bases and V by 5 bases; bases with no gene match: 8. This CDR3 is built from 17 residues. Germline CDR1 and CDR2: MGHRA and YSYEKL.